The subject of this entry is one T cell receptor beta chain. Germline-derived CDR1 and CDR2 are KGHSH and LQKENI. V was pared by 6 bases and J by 3 bases, with 10 bases of the junction left unmatched. This CDR3 spans 16 amino acids. As processed by the authors: How many nucleated cells were present was estimated from reference gene primer amplification. Only in-frame clones appear in the TCRdb table, and some are missing; sequencing was by immunoSEQ multiplex PCR. V and J calls and clone size come straight from that table; D and trimming were deduced from the DNA. The repertoire consists of hundreds of thousands of clones, with more than 75% occurring once and the leading ten covering around 1.5%. This entry comes from a study of blood T cell repertoires in COVID-19. Study background: The United States, Italy and Spain provided the acute and convalescent COVID-19 samples.

The sequenced material came from peripheral blood. This TCR was recovered from a woman aged 55-69 years who had recovered from COVID-19. This rearrangement joins TRBV18 to TRBJ2-1; 8 bases map to TRBD2. As DNA, the CDR3 is TGTGCCAGCTCCCTCGGGGCGGGGGGTCGCTACAATGAGCAGTTCTTC. It specifies CASSLGAGGRYNEQFF. Together with reference TRBV18 and TRBJ2-1, the CDR3 gives the full variable domain: NAGVMQNPRHLVRRRGQEARLRCSPMKGHSHVYWYRQLPEEGLKFMVYLQKENIIDESGMPKERFSAEFPKEGPSILRIQQVVRGDSAAYFCASSLGAGGRYNEQFFGPGTRLTVL.